This TCR beta chain was profiled in a study of T cell responses to AZD1222 COVID-19 vaccine. Findings and caveats of the study: Most donors were white British and more were female, and clonal diversity was possibly underestimated.

As concerns this clone: Its antigen is unknown.

Clones were sequenced by immunoSEQ multiplex PCR, and TCRdb holds only the in-frame ones, with some missing. The data show some 180,000 clones, with about 93% seen just once and around 1% held by the top ten. The germline V gene encodes CDR1 SNHLY and CDR2 FYNNEI. This CDR3 contains 13 residues. V lost 8 bases and J lost 3, with 13 bases in between. The sample in question was peripheral blood, obtained 28 days after the second dose of the MenACWY control vaccine. This sequence originates from an adult who received the MenACWY meningococcal vaccine as a control. The rearrangement uses TRBV2 and TRBJ1-1; D is ambiguous. The CDR3 here is CASLQPTDTEAFF. As DNA, the CDR3 is TGTGCCAGCCTTCAACCGACGGACACTGAAGCTTTCTTT.